This record concerns one T cell receptor beta chain sequence. Antigen unknown. The V gene's germline CDR1 is MNHGY and CDR2 SVAAGI. V was clipped by 7 bases and J by 3 bases; unmatched bases: 7. The CDR3 spans 15 residues. Nashville, Tennessee was home to all donors, who were Caucasian adults. This entry belongs to a study of shared clonotypes between healthy human individuals. Assay used: immunoSEQ multiplex PCR; TCRdb lists only in-frame clones, some missing. This table holds approximately 460,000 clones, approximately 80% found once. Study observations and caveats: Investigators expected sequencing depth to affect clonotype sharing among donors.

The chain joins TRBV6-9 to TRBJ1-4, with 8 nucleotides matching TRBD1. Material for sequencing was PBMCs. This TCR derives from a woman between 40 and 55 years old in good health. Some clones in this sample may be carry-over from other donors' samples. This CDR3 is CASTWGDRPNEKLFF. CDR3 coding DNA: TGTGCCAGCACCTGGGGGGACAGGCCTAATGAAAAACTGTTTTTT.